This T cell receptor beta chain was recorded in a study of early T cells in non-severe SARS-CoV-2 infection. Study at large: Chains stayed unpaired after sequencing of bulk RNA from unsorted whole blood.

Trimming cost V 0 bases and J 0 bases, with 14 bases left between them. The CDR3 covers 17 residues. Germline V gene data show CDR1 as SGHVS and CDR2 as FQNEAQ. One entry per CDR3 protein results from TCRdb running MiXCR on the 5' RACE reads. The profile covers 69,000 or so distinct CDR3 sequences, with approximately 9.5% appearing a single time and 5.5% to 7% taken by the ten largest. The source is an adult who was a healthcare worker with PCR-confirmed SARS-CoV-2 infection or an uninfected control (not recorded which). The rearrangement links TRBV7-8 to TRBJ1-1; D ambiguous. The sequencing sample was made of whole blood. CDR3 in DNA: TGTGCCAGCAGCTTAGCGAGGTTTGCGGGCATGAACACTGAAGCTTTCTTT. Translating it yields CASSLARFAGMNTEAFF.